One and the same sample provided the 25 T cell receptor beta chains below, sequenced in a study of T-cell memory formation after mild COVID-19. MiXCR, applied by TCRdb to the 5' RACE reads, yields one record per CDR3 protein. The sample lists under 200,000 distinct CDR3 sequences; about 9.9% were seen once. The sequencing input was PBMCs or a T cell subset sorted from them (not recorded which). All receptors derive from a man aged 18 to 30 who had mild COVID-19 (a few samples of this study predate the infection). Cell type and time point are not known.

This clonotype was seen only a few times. The CDR3 loop is CASSIDRNTGELFF. The CDR3 DNA is TGCGCCAGCAGCATAGACAGGAACACCGGGGAGCTGTTTTTT. J is TRBJ2-2 and V is TRBV5-1, with a weak D call TRBD1 (5 bases). In germline, CDR1 is SGHRS, CDR2 YFSETQ. The CDR3 is 14 residues long. The V end was cut by 4 bases, the J end by 1 base, with 8 bases between.

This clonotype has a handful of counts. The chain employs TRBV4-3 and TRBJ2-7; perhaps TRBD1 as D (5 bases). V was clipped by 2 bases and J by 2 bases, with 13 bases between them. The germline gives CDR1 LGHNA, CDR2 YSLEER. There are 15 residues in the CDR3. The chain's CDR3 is CASSQNYQGPYEQYF. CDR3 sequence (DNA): TGCGCCAGCAGCCAAAATTACCAGGGTCCCTACGAGCAGTACTTC.

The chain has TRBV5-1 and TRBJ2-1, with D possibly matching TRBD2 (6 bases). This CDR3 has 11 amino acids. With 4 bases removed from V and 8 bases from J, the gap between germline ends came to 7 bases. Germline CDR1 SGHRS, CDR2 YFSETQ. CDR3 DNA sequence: TGCGCCAGCAGCCGCGGGGATGAGCAGTTCTTC. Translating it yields CASSRGDEQFF.

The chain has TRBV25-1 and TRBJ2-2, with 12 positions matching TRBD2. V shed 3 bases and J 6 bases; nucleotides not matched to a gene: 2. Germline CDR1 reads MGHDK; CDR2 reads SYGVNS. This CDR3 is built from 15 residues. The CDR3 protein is CASSETSGGPGELFF. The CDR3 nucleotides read TGTGCCAGCAGTGAGACTAGCGGGGGCCCCGGGGAGCTGTTTTTT. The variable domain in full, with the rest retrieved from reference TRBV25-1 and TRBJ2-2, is EADIYQTPRYLVIGTGKKITLECSQTMGHDKMYWYQQDPGMELHLIHYSYGVNSTEKGDLSSESTVSRIRTEHFPLTLESARPSHTSQYLCASSETSGGPGELFFGEGSRLTVL.

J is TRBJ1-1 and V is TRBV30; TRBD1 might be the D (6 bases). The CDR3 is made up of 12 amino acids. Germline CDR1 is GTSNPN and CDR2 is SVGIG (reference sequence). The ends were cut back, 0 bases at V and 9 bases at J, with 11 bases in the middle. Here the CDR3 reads CAWSVQGQKAFF. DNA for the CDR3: TGTGCCTGGAGTGTACAGGGACAAAAAGCTTTCTTT.

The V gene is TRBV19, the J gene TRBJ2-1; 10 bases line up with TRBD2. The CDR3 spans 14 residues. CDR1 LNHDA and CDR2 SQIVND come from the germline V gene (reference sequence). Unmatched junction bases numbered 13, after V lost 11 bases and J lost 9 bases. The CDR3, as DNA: TGTGCCTCACCGCCCCAGCGGGGGGGCGGTGAGCAGTTCTTC. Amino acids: CASPPQRGGGEQFF.

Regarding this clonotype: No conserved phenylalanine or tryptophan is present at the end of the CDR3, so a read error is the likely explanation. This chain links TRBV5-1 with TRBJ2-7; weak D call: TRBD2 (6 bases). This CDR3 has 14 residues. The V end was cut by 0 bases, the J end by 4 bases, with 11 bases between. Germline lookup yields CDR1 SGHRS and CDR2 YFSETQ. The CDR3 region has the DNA TGCGCCAGCAGCTTGGAGGCGGGGTTATACGAGCAGTACTTA. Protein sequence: CASSLEAGLYEQYL.

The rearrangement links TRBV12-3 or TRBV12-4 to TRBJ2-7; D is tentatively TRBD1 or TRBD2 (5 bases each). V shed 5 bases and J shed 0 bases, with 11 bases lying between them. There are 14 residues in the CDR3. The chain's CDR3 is CASSQGPTSYEQYF. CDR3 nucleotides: TGTGCCAGCAGTCAGGGACCGACCTCCTACGAGCAGTACTTC.

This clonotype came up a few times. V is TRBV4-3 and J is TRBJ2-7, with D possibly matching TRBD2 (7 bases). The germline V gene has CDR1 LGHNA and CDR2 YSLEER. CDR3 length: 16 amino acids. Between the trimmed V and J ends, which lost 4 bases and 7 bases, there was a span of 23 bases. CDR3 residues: CASSPSGGRYLGEQYF. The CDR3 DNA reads TGCGCCAGCAGCCCCTCGGGGGGCCGATACTTGGGTGAGCAGTACTTC.

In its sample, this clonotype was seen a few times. Here the CDR3 reads CASSLALAGAVQETQYF. DNA of the CDR3: TGCGCCAGCAGCTTGGCACTAGCGGGGGCCGTCCAAGAGACCCAGTACTTC. V and J are TRBV5-1 and TRBJ2-5; 11 bases match TRBD2. Looked up from germline, CDR1 is SGHRS and CDR2 is YFSETQ. The CDR3 spans 17 residues. After removal of 0 bases from V and 1 base from J, the junction contained 5 bases not matched to a gene.

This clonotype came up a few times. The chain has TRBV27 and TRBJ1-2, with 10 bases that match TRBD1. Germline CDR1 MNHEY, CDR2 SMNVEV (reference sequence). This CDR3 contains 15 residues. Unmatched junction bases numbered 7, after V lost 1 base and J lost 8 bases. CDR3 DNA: TGTGCCAGCAGTTTATATGATGGGACAGGGGAAGGCTACACCTTC. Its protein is CASSLYDGTGEGYTF.

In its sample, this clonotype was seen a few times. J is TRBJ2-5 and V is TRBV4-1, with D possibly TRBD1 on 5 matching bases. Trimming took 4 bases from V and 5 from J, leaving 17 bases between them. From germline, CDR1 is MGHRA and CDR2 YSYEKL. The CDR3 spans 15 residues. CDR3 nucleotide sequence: TGCGCCAGCAGCCTTCGGGCAGGGCAGCCGGAGACCCAGTACTTC. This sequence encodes CASSLRAGQPETQYF.

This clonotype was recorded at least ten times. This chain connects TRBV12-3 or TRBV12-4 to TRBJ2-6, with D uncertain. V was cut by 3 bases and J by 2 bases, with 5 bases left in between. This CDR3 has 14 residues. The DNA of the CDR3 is TGTGCCAGCAGTTTCAAGACTGGGGCCAACGTCCTGACTTTC. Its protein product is CASSFKTGANVLTF.

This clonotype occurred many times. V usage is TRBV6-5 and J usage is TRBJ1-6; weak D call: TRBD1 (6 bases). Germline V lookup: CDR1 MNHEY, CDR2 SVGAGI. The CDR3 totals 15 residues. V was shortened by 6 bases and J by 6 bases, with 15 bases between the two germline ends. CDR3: CASSLSGTSNSPLHF. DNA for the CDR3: TGTGCCAGCAGCCTCTCCGGGACAAGTAATTCACCCCTCCACTTT.

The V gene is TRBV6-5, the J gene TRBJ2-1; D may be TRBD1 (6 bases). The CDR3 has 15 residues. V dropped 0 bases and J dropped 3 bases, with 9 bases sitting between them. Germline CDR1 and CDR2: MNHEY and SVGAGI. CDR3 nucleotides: TGTGCCAGCAGTTACTCAGGGGACAACTACAATGAGCAGTTCTTC. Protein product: CASSYSGDNYNEQFF.

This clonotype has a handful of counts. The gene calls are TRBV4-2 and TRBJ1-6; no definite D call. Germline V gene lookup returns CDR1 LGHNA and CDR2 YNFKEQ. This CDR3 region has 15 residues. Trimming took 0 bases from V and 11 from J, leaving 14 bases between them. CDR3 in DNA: TGTGCCAGCAGCCAAGATGGCCCGGGTCAAGCACCCCTCCACTTT. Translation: CASSQDGPGQAPLHF.

CDR3: CASSDPTVNTGELFF. For the CDR3, the DNA is TGTGCCAGCAGTGACCCGACAGTGAACACCGGGGAGCTGTTTTTT. V gene TRBV25-1 combines with J gene TRBJ2-2; tentative D call: TRBD1 (5 bases). Germline V gene data show CDR1 as MGHDK and CDR2 as SYGVNS. V was clipped by 3 bases and J by 1 base, with 9 bases between them. This CDR3 is built from 15 residues.

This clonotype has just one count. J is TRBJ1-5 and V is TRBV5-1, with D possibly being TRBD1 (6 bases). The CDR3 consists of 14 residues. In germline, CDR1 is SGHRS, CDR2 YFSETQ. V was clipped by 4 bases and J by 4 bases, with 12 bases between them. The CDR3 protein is CASSQGQSNQPQHF. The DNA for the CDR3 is TGCGCCAGCAGCCAAGGACAGTCAAATCAGCCCCAGCATTTT.

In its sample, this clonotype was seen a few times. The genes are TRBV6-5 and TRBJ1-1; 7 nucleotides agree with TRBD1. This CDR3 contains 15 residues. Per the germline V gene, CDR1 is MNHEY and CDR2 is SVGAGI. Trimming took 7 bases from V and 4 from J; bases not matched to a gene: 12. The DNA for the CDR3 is TGTGCCAGCACCAAGGGGGCCAGTCGATCCACTGAAGCTTTCTTT. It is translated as CASTKGASRSTEAFF.

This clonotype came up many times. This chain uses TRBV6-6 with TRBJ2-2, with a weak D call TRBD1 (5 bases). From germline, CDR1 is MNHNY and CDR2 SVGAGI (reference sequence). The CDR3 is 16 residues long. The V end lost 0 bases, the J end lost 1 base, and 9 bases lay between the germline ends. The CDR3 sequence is CASSYSRRGNTGELFF. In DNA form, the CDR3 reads TGTGCCAGCAGTTACTCGCGTAGGGGGAACACCGGGGAGCTGTTTTTT.

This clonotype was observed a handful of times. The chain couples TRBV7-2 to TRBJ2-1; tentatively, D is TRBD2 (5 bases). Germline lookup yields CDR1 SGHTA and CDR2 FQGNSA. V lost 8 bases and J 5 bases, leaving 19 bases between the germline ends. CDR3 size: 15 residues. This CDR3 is CASRLSRDTNNEQFF. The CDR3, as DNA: TGTGCCAGCCGCCTTAGCCGGGATACTAACAATGAGCAGTTCTTC.

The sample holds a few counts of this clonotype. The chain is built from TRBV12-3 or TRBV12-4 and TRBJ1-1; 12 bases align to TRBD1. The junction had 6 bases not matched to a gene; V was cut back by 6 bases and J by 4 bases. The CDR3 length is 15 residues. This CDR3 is CASRGTGGWSTEAFF. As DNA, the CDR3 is TGTGCCAGCAGGGGGACAGGGGGCTGGTCCACTGAAGCTTTCTTT.

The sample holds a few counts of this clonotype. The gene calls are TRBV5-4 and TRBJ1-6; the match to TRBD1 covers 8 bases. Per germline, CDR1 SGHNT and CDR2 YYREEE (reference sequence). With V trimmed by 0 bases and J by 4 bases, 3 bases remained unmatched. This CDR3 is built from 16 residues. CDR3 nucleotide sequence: TGTGCCAGCAGCTTGGGGGGGACAGGTTATAATTCACCCCTCCACTTT. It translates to CASSLGGTGYNSPLHF. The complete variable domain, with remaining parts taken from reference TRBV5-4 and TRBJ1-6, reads ETGVTQSPTHLIKTRGQQVTLRCSSQSGHNTVSWYQQALGQGPQFIFQYYREEENGRGNFPPRFSGLQFPNYSSELNVNALELDDSALYLCASSLGGTGYNSPLHFGNGTRLTVT.

Here the CDR3 reads CASSLENEQYV. DNA for the CDR3: TGTGCCAGCAGCTTAGAGAACGAGCAGTACGTC. The chain uses TRBV13 and TRBJ2-7; D call uncertain. Germline assignment: CDR1 PRHDT and CDR2 FYEKMQ (reference sequence). V was pared by 1 base and J by 5 bases, with 3 bases between. The CDR3 is 11 residues long.

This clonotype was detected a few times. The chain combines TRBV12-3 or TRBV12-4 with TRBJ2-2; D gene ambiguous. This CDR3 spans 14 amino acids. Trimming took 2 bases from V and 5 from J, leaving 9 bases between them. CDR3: CASSLRERTGELFF. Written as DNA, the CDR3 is TGTGCCAGCAGTTTAAGAGAGAGAACCGGGGAGCTGTTTTTT.